These 28 T cell receptor beta chains were sequenced from one sample in a study of CD8 T cells in ankylosing spondylitis. These receptors' targets are unknown. TCRdb reprocessed the 5' RACE reads via MiXCR and lists one record per CDR3 protein. This table holds 350,000 or so distinct CDR3 sequences, approximately 8.2% found once. The study, taken as a whole, reports: Among TCR beta sequences, a motif of 7 to 9 highly homologous variants appeared characteristic of ankylosing spondylitis blood.

The material sequenced was blood, either unsorted or a sorted T cell fraction (not recorded which). All receptors come from a male donor with ankylosing spondylitis.

Of note for this clonotype: One end of the junction is discordant with germline, which a read error may explain. The chain uses TRBV5-1 and TRBJ2-5; TRBD2 might be the D (6 bases). The CDR3 is 12 residues long. CDR1 is SGHRS, CDR2 YFSETQ, per germline. CDR3 loop: CASSSGDGTKYF. In DNA form, the CDR3 reads TGCGCCAGCAGCTCGGGGGACGGGACCAAGTACTTC.

This clonotype was counted ten times or more. The CDR3 reads CASSSGLPDTQYF. CDR3 sequence (DNA): TGTGCCAGCAGTTCAGGGTTGCCAGATACGCAGTATTTT. The V and J genes are TRBV6-6 and TRBJ2-3, with D possibly matching TRBD1 (5 bases). This CDR3 spans 13 amino acids. The germline gives CDR1 MNHNY, CDR2 SVGAGI (reference sequence). The V end was cut by 4 bases, the J end by 4 bases, with 9 bases between.

This clonotype appeared a few times. The chain is built from TRBV12-3 or TRBV12-4 and TRBJ1-5; D is unclear. V was trimmed by 3 bases and J by 2 bases, leaving 11 bases between them. The CDR3 extends over 15 amino acids. CDR3 DNA: TGTGCCAGCAGTTTTTTCTCGACGGGCAATCAGCCCCAGCATTTT. Its protein product is CASSFFSTGNQPQHF.

This clonotype was detected a few times. The J gene is TRBJ1-2, the V gene TRBV20-1, with D perhaps TRBD1 (6 bases). V lost 5 bases and J 0 bases, leaving 10 bases between the germline ends. The CDR3 is 13 residues long. CDR1 DFQATT and CDR2 SNEGSKA come from the germline V gene (reference sequence). The CDR3 is CSAWTDANYGYTF. CDR3 DNA sequence: TGCAGTGCTTGGACAGACGCTAACTATGGCTACACCTTC.

There are many counts of this clonotype. This chain joins TRBV5-5 and TRBJ2-1; possible D gene TRBD1, 6 bases. CDR1 and CDR2 from the germline V gene are SGHKS and YYEKEE (reference sequence). The CDR3 extends over 15 amino acids. V dropped 6 bases and J dropped 8 bases, with 21 bases sitting between them. The CDR3 region has the DNA TGTGCCAGCACTAAGACAGGCATATACGGGGATGAGCAGTTCTTC. Translation gives CASTKTGIYGDEQFF.

This clonotype has just a few counts. V usage is TRBV19 and J usage is TRBJ1-3; D ambiguous. V was pared by 9 bases and J by 0 bases, with 21 bases between. Germline-derived CDR1 and CDR2 are LNHDA and SQIVND (reference sequence). The CDR3 consists of 17 residues. The CDR3 nucleotides are TGTGCCAGCACCATCTCTCACGGGGTTTACTCTGGAAACACCATATATTTT. Residues: CASTISHGVYSGNTIYF.

This clonotype has a handful of counts. The chain carries TRBV7-9 and TRBJ2-2; D call uncertain. Germline values: CDR1 SEHNR, CDR2 FQNEAQ (reference sequence). The V end was cut by 3 bases, the J end by 5 bases, with 13 bases between. This CDR3 is 15 amino acids long. The chain's CDR3 is CASSFRQTKTGELFF. In DNA form, the CDR3 reads TGTGCCAGCAGCTTCCGGCAGACAAAAACCGGGGAGCTGTTTTTT.

The rearrangement uses TRBV4-3 and TRBJ2-5; D is unresolved. The V and J ends lost 3 bases and 4 bases respectively, with 12 bases between them. The CDR3 is made up of 14 amino acids. CDR1 LGHNA and CDR2 YSLEER come from the germline V gene. The CDR3 region has the DNA TGCGCCAGCAGCCAGCTTCAAACGAGAGAGACCCAGTACTTC. Its protein product is CASSQLQTRETQYF.

The V and J genes are TRBV27 and TRBJ2-2; D may be TRBD1 (5 bases). CDR1 is MNHEY and CDR2 is SMNVEV in the germline V gene (reference sequence). V lost 5 bases and J lost 6, with 13 bases in between. The CDR3 contains 14 residues. The CDR3 reads CASSTPRDPGELFF. CDR3 nucleotide sequence: TGTGCCAGCAGTACACCCAGGGATCCCGGGGAGCTGTTTTTT.

This clonotype was seen ten or more times. The genes are TRBV12-3 or TRBV12-4 and TRBJ2-7; D is unclear. Trimming cost V 3 bases and J 4 bases, with 4 bases left between them. This CDR3 comprises 11 residues. CDR3 sequence (DNA): TGTGCCAGCAGTTTTCAATACGAGCAGTACTTC. Translation: CASSFQYEQYF.

This sequence joins TRBV6-5 and TRBJ1-1, with no clear D. Germline V lookup: CDR1 MNHEY, CDR2 SVGAGI. This CDR3 has 15 amino acids. V gave up 0 bases and J gave up 4 bases, with 12 bases separating them. CDR3 coding DNA: TGTGCCAGCAGTTACTCGATGCCTGCCGTCACTGAAGCTTTCTTT. Residues: CASSYSMPAVTEAFF.

The J gene is TRBJ2-7, the V gene TRBV6-2 or TRBV6-3, with D possibly being TRBD1 (6 bases). Per germline, CDR1 MNHEY and CDR2 SVGEGT. The CDR3 loop spans 14 amino acids. V was shortened by 6 bases and J by 3 bases, with 15 bases between the two germline ends. The CDR3 loop is CASRQTGPLYEQYF. Here the CDR3 DNA reads TGTGCCAGCAGACAAACAGGGCCCCTCTACGAGCAGTACTTC.

This clonotype was detected only a few times. Here the CDR3 DNA reads TGTGCCACCAGTGATAACGGGGATACGCAGTATTTT. The encoded protein is CATSDNGDTQYF. V usage is TRBV24-1 and J usage is TRBJ2-3, with D hard to call. This CDR3 spans 12 amino acids. Trimming removed 3 bases at V and 6 bases at J, with 6 bases between. CDR1 is KGHDR and CDR2 is SFDVKD in the germline V gene.

This clonotype came up a few times. The J gene is TRBJ2-4, the V gene TRBV5-1, with TRBD2 identical over 7 bases. This CDR3 region has 16 residues. Germline loops: CDR1 SGHRS, CDR2 YFSETQ. The V and J ends lost 6 bases and 0 bases, in that order; junction bases with no gene match: 9. CDR3 DNA: TGCGCCAGCACCATCGGGGGGACCCTAGCCAAAAACATTCAGTACTTC. Translated, it gives CASTIGGTLAKNIQYF.

In this sample, this clonotype turned up a few times. The chain joins TRBV20-1 to TRBJ1-5; D is uncertain. The CDR3 has 15 amino acids. The germline CDR1 and CDR2 sequences are DFQATT and SNEGSKA (reference sequence). Between the trimmed V and J ends, which lost 3 bases and 0 bases, there was a span of 12 bases. The CDR3 loop reads CSARVGPYSNQPQHF. The CDR3 DNA reads as TGCAGTGCTAGGGTAGGGCCCTATAGCAATCAGCCCCAGCATTTT.

In its sample, this clonotype was seen many times. The gene calls are TRBV25-1 and TRBJ2-7, with TRBD2 matching over 9 bases. CDR3 size: 16 residues. V gave up 0 bases and J gave up 2 bases; unmatched junction bases: 5. Germline V gene sequence: CDR1 MGHDK, CDR2 SYGVNS. CDR3 nucleotide sequence: TGTGCCAGCAGTGAATATTTGGCTAGCGGGACCTACGAGCAGTACTTC. This sequence encodes CASSEYLASGTYEQYF.

This clonotype was observed a handful of times. CDR3 sequence (DNA): TGTGCCAGCAGTTTAGGGGGGCGAGGTCAGCCCCAGCATTTT. Its translation is CASSLGGRGQPQHF. The chain is built from TRBV2 and TRBJ1-5; weak D call: TRBD1 (6 bases). V was cut by 5 bases and J by 6 bases, with 14 bases left in between. The CDR3 covers 14 residues. Germline V gives CDR1 SNHLY, CDR2 FYNNEI.

This clonotype appeared many times. The chain has TRBV14 and TRBJ2-1; D unresolved. The germline V and J ends were trimmed by 1 base and 8 bases, with 9 bases remaining between them. The CDR3 spans 13 residues. Germline loops: CDR1 SGHDN, CDR2 FVKESK. CDR3 nucleotide sequence: TGTGCCAGCAGCCAAGTAATCAGAGATGAGCAGTTCTTC. This encodes CASSQVIRDEQFF.

There are a few counts of this clonotype. The CDR3 DNA is TGTGCCAGCAGTGAAAACGGGTGGGAAAAACTGTTTTTT. Its protein product is CASSENGWEKLFF. The V and J genes are TRBV2 and TRBJ1-4, with D unclear. The CDR3 is 13 residues long. From germline, CDR1 is SNHLY and CDR2 FYNNEI. The V gene lost 2 bases and the J gene lost 8 bases, with 9 bases spanning the gap. Full variable domain (outside the CDR3, taken from reference TRBV2 and TRBJ1-4): EPEVTQTPSHQVTQMGQEVILRCVPISNHLYFYWYRQILGQKVEFLVSFYNNEISEKSEIFDDQFSVERPDGSNFTLKIRSTKLEDSAMYFCASSENGWEKLFFGSGTQLSVL.

The V gene is TRBV7-8, the J gene TRBJ1-2, with D unclear. Germline loops: CDR1 SGHVS, CDR2 FQNEAQ. The CDR3 extends over 13 amino acids. Trimming stripped 2 bases from V and 5 bases from J, with 9 bases between. CDR3 coding DNA: TGTGCCAGCAGCTTAAGTCAGGCTTATGGCTACACCTTC. Translated: CASSLSQAYGYTF.

There are many counts of this clonotype. The CDR3 DNA follows: TGTGCCAGCAGTCAGAACAGGTGGGATACGCAGTATTTT. The encoded protein is CASSQNRWDTQYF. The V and J genes are TRBV12-3 or TRBV12-4 and TRBJ2-3, with D perhaps matching TRBD1 (5 bases). V was clipped by 5 bases and J by 6 bases, with 12 bases between them. The CDR3 length is 13 residues.

This clonotype was recorded at least ten times. The chain couples TRBV20-1 to TRBJ2-7, with 7 positions matching TRBD1. The CDR3 extends over 14 amino acids. The V gene end was trimmed by 0 bases and the J gene end by 6 bases; junction bases not matched to a gene: 8. The germline V gene encodes CDR1 DFQATT and CDR2 SNEGSKA (reference sequence). In nucleotides, the CDR3 is TGCAGTGCTAGAGAGGGACAGCTAATGGGCGAGCAGTACTTC. Amino acid sequence: CSAREGQLMGEQYF.

This clonotype was seen repeatedly, ten times or more. V is TRBV19 and J is TRBJ2-1; D is possibly TRBD2 (6 bases). CDR1 and CDR2 (germline): LNHDA, SQIVND (reference sequence). Trimming took 3 bases from V and 9 from J, leaving 9 bases between them. This CDR3 has 12 amino acids. The CDR3 is CASSMRGGEQFF. CDR3 in DNA: TGTGCCAGTAGTATGCGGGGCGGTGAGCAGTTCTTC.

This clonotype was picked up many times. The gene calls are TRBV12-3 or TRBV12-4 and TRBJ2-7; 8 bases align to TRBD1. The CDR3 consists of 12 residues. Trimming removed 5 bases from V and 7 bases from J; junction bases left unmatched: 4. CDR3 in DNA: TGTGCCAGCAGTCTGGACAGGGTGGAGCAGTACTTC. It encodes CASSLDRVEQYF.

This rearrangement joins TRBV11-3 to TRBJ2-3; 9 bases are shared with TRBD2. Trimming cost V 5 bases and J 3 bases; bases outside gene matches: 6. CDR1 and CDR2 (germline): SGHNT, YENEEA. The CDR3 sequence is 15 residues long. CDR3 protein: CASSRRLAATDTQYF. The CDR3 nucleotides are TGTGCCAGCAGCCGAAGACTAGCGGCTACAGATACGCAGTATTTT.

This clonotype was observed at least ten times. V and J are TRBV27 and TRBJ2-1; 9 nucleotides match TRBD2. The CDR3 spans 14 residues. The V and J ends lost 10 bases and 6 bases, in that order; junction bases with no gene match: 10. The germline CDR1 and CDR2 sequences are MNHEY and SMNVEV (reference sequence). This CDR3 reads CATRLSGRLNEQFF. The CDR3 region has the DNA TGTGCCACCCGATTAAGCGGGAGGCTCAATGAGCAGTTCTTC.

Many counts were recorded for this clonotype. The chain uses TRBV6-1 and TRBJ2-2; 11 nucleotides agree with TRBD1. This CDR3 contains 18 residues. Losses at the gene ends were 5 bases for V and 0 bases for J; bases not matched to a gene: 8. Germline V lookup: CDR1 MNHNS, CDR2 SASEGT. The CDR3 reads CASSQEGQGETNTGELFF. Written as DNA, the CDR3 is TGTGCCAGCAGTCAGGAGGGACAGGGGGAAACGAACACCGGGGAGCTGTTTTTT.

This clonotype was recorded at least ten times. The chain carries TRBV4-1 and TRBJ2-4; TRBD1 matches at 8 bases. Germline CDR1 is MGHRA and CDR2 is YSYEKL. The CDR3 length is 14 residues. J was trimmed by 8 bases and V by 0 bases; bases with no gene match: 3. The DNA of the CDR3 is TGCGCCAGCAGCCAAGATCAGGGGGCCTACATTCAGTACTTC. This translates into CASSQDQGAYIQYF.